Below are 28 T cell receptor beta chains sequenced from a single sample in a study of shared clonotypes between healthy human individuals. The repertoire was sequenced with immunoSEQ multiplex PCR; TCRdb's copy has only in-frame clones and lacks some. The sample has 2,500,000 or so clones, 85% to 95% seen once. The sequencing sample was made of naive CD4+ T cells from PBMCs. Subset specified: CD45RA+ positively selected. All receptors derive from a man aged 18 to 29 in good health. Some clones in this sample may be carry-over from other donors' samples.

V is TRBV6-6 and J is TRBJ2-7, with 7 bases that match TRBD2. J gave up 5 bases and V 10 bases, and 11 bases lay outside the gene matches. Germline CDR1 and CDR2: MNHNY and SVGAGI (reference sequence). CDR3 size: 13 residues. The CDR3 spells CATTMGGRDEQYF. CDR3 nucleotides: TGTGCCACCACCATGGGTGGGAGGGACGAGCAGTACTTC.

The chain uses TRBV5-1 and TRBJ2-7, with 10 bases lining up with TRBD2. Unmatched junction bases numbered 17, after V lost 9 bases and J lost 2 bases. The CDR3 consists of 17 residues. The germline V gene has CDR1 SGHRS and CDR2 YFSETQ. The CDR3 coding sequence is TGCGCCACGAGCAAGTGGGGGGTCGGGACTAGCGCCTACGAGCAGTACTTC. It yields the protein CATSKWGVGTSAYEQYF.

The chain has TRBV28 and TRBJ2-7; TRBD1 matches 7 bases. The junction had 10 bases not matched to a gene; V was cut back by 2 bases and J by 3 bases. The CDR3 sequence is 16 residues long. Germline CDR1 and CDR2: MDHEN and SYDVKM. The CDR3 reads CASSLKGGRPNYEQYF. CDR3 in DNA: TGTGCCAGCAGTTTAAAAGGGGGCCGCCCGAACTACGAGCAGTACTTC.

The J gene is TRBJ1-2, the V gene TRBV25-1; D unresolved. V dropped 6 bases and J dropped 3 bases, with 17 bases sitting between them. CDR1 is MGHDK, CDR2 SYGVNS, per germline. The CDR3 contains 15 residues. The CDR3 here is CASSLGWGVDYGYTF. Here the CDR3 DNA reads TGTGCCAGCAGCCTGGGGTGGGGAGTGGACTATGGCTACACCTTC.

The J gene is TRBJ2-1, the V gene TRBV19, with 7 nucleotides matching TRBD2. The CDR3 has 17 residues. The V and J ends lost 6 bases and 0 bases, in that order; junction bases with no gene match: 11. The germline gives CDR1 LNHDA, CDR2 SQIVND (reference sequence). The CDR3: CASSLRGSGVSYNEQFF. CDR3 coding DNA: TGTGCCAGTAGCCTCCGGGGCAGCGGGGTCTCCTACAATGAGCAGTTCTTC.

A remark on this clone: The same CDR3 is also encoded by other DNA sequences in this sample. The chain employs TRBV7-9 and TRBJ2-5; a possible D gene is TRBD1 (6 bases). V gave up 1 base and J gave up 2 bases, with 8 bases separating them. This CDR3 is built from 14 residues. In germline, CDR1 is SEHNR, CDR2 FQNEAQ (reference sequence). In nucleotides, the CDR3 is TGTGCCAGCAGCTTAGGGACAGCACAAGAGACCCAGTACTTC. This translates into CASSLGTAQETQYF.

V is TRBV5-4 and J is TRBJ2-7; TRBD2 matches at 7 bases. V trimming: 3 bases; J trimming: 6 bases; junction bases outside the gene matches: 9. Germline-derived CDR1 and CDR2 are SGHNT and YYREEE (reference sequence). CDR3 length: 14 residues. CDR3 coding DNA: TGTGCCAGCAGCTCCCCGGCGGGAGCTGGCGAGCAGTACTTC. Translated: CASSSPAGAGEQYF. Filled out from reference TRBV5-4 and TRBJ2-7, the complete variable domain reads ETGVTQSPTHLIKTRGQQVTLRCSSQSGHNTVSWYQQALGQGPQFIFQYYREEENGRGNFPPRFSGLQFPNYSSELNVNALELDDSALYLCASSSPAGAGEQYFGPGTRLTVT.

The gene calls are TRBV6-1 and TRBJ2-5, with 7 bases identical to TRBD1. The length of the CDR3 is 14 residues. Germline-derived CDR1 and CDR2 are MNHNS and SASEGT. Losses at the gene ends were 6 bases for V and 5 bases for J; bases not matched to a gene: 9. CDR3 sequence reads: CASRTGFRMETQYF. The DNA for the CDR3 is TGTGCCAGCAGGACAGGGTTCAGGATGGAGACCCAGTACTTC.

The chain carries TRBV28 and TRBJ1-1; possible D gene TRBD1, 5 bases. CDR1 and CDR2 (germline): MDHEN, SYDVKM. There are 13 residues in the CDR3. Trimming removed 7 bases from V and 6 bases from J, with 15 bases in between. The CDR3 region is CASTFYQGAEAFF. CDR3 nucleotides: TGTGCCAGCACTTTCTATCAAGGGGCTGAAGCTTTCTTT.

The chain employs TRBV29-1 and TRBJ2-2; no clear D. Germline CDR1 SQVTM, CDR2 ANQGSEA. V lost 7 bases, J lost 1 base, and 10 bases lay in between. The CDR3 contains 13 residues. The CDR3 is CSAGQMNTGELFF. CDR3 nucleotides: TGCAGCGCTGGCCAAATGAACACCGGGGAGCTGTTTTTT.

The chain recombines TRBV19 with TRBJ1-3; 12 bases line up with TRBD1. Germline V CDR1 and CDR2: LNHDA, SQIVND (reference sequence). V gave up 9 bases and J gave up 0 bases; unmatched junction bases: 21. This CDR3 region has 21 residues. CDR3 region: CASRINPGQGAKAYSGNTIYF. CDR3 DNA sequence: TGTGCCAGCCGAATTAACCCGGGACAGGGGGCAAAAGCGTACTCTGGAAACACCATATATTTT.

The chain carries TRBV7-9 and TRBJ1-2, with 7 bases identical to TRBD1. V shed 5 bases, J shed 8 bases, and the junction held 11 bases outside the gene matches. The CDR3 extends over 14 amino acids. CDR1 and CDR2 from the germline V gene are SEHNR and FQNEAQ (reference sequence). CDR3 bases: TGTGCCAGCAGCCAACTCCGACAGGGTTCGGGCTACACCTTC. Residues: CASSQLRQGSGYTF. Looking up the rest from reference TRBV7-9 and TRBJ1-2 gives the full variable domain: DTGVSQNPRHKITKRGQNVTFRCDPISEHNRLYWYRQTLGQGPEFLTYFQNEAQLEKSRLLSDRFSAERPKGSFSTLEIQRTEQGDSAMYLCASSQLRQGSGYTFGSGTRLTVV.

The CDR3 sequence is CASSYSARYYEQYF. CDR3 in DNA: TGTGCCAGCAGTTACTCGGCTAGGTACTACGAGCAGTACTTC. The gene calls are TRBV6-5 and TRBJ2-7; D unresolved. This CDR3 has 14 residues. V gave up 0 bases and J gave up 3 bases, with 9 bases separating them. The germline V gene encodes CDR1 MNHEY and CDR2 SVGAGI.

This clone was detected a few times. Distinct nucleotide sequences in the sample also encode this CDR3. The CDR3 region is CASSEEVTGELFF. DNA of the CDR3: TGTGCCAGCAGTGAAGAAGTCACCGGGGAGCTGTTTTTT. The chain uses TRBV2 and TRBJ2-2, with D unclear. Trimming pared 1 base from V and 4 bases from J, leaving 4 bases between. The germline V gene encodes CDR1 SNHLY and CDR2 FYNNEI. The CDR3 totals 13 residues.

The V call is TRBV18, the J call TRBJ2-5, with D possibly TRBD2 on 6 matching bases. V was cut by 4 bases and J by 0 bases, with 9 bases left in between. The CDR3 covers 14 residues. Germline CDR1 reads KGHSH; CDR2 reads LQKENI. The CDR3 DNA sequence: TGTGCCAGCTCACGCGGGGCTAACCAAGAGACCCAGTACTTC. Translation gives CASSRGANQETQYF.

The V gene is TRBV6-1, the J gene TRBJ1-5, with D unclear. CDR3 size: 15 residues. Germline CDR1 is MNHNS and CDR2 is SASEGT. Trimming took off 2 bases at V and 3 bases at J, with 11 bases between the two ends. The CDR3 sequence is CASSEFRQINQPQHF. The DNA of the CDR3 is TGTGCCAGCAGTGAATTCCGGCAAATCAATCAGCCCCAGCATTTT.

V gene TRBV6-5 combines with J gene TRBJ1-1; D perhaps matches TRBD1 (5 bases). CDR1 and CDR2 from the germline V gene are MNHEY and SVGAGI. The CDR3 runs 15 residues. Trimming took off 6 bases at V and 0 bases at J, with 14 bases between the two ends. This chain's CDR3 is CASRTGTAMNTEAFF. The CDR3 nucleotides are TGTGCCAGCAGGACCGGGACGGCTATGAACACTGAAGCTTTCTTT.

The chain carries TRBV27 and TRBJ1-3; 7 bases line up with TRBD1. The CDR3 runs to 14 residues. Germline loops: CDR1 MNHEY, CDR2 SMNVEV (reference sequence). V was pared by 6 bases and J by 4 bases, with 6 bases of the junction left unmatched. This CDR3 reads CASREQGKGNTIYF. The CDR3 coding sequence is TGTGCCAGCAGGGAACAGGGGAAGGGAAACACCATATATTTT.

The chain recombines TRBV10-3 with TRBJ1-1, with no clear D. Germline V CDR1 and CDR2: ENHRY, SYGVKD. V shed 0 bases and J shed 2 bases, with 7 bases lying between them. The CDR3 runs 14 residues. CDR3 bases: TGTGCCATCAGTGAGTCGCGGCGTAACACTGAAGCTTTCTTT. Protein sequence: CAISESRRNTEAFF.

With respect to this clone: This sample includes further DNA sequences coding for the same CDR3. The chain has TRBV27 and TRBJ1-5; TRBD1 matches 8 bases. Germline loops: CDR1 MNHEY, CDR2 SMNVEV (reference sequence). V lost 3 bases and J lost 4; bases outside the gene matches: 2. This CDR3 spans 14 amino acids. The DNA of the CDR3 is TGTGCCAGCAGTTTCGGGACAGGAAATCAGCCCCAGCATTTT. It encodes CASSFGTGNQPQHF.

V and J are TRBV19 and TRBJ2-7, with 7 bases matching TRBD2. Germline values: CDR1 LNHDA, CDR2 SQIVND (reference sequence). The CDR3 has 15 amino acids. Unmatched junction bases numbered 9, after V lost 5 bases and J lost 2 bases. CDR3 DNA sequence: TGTGCCAGTAGTGGTACGTGGGAGGGACCCTACGAGCAGTACTTC. It is translated as CASSGTWEGPYEQYF.

CDR3 in DNA: TGTGCCAGCAGGGATAGGGGAGGAGCGGCCGGGGTTTTCAAAAACATTCAGTACTTC. Encoded protein: CASRDRGGAAGVFKNIQYF. The rearrangement links TRBV9 to TRBJ2-4; D is possibly TRBD2 (6 bases). Germline loops: CDR1 SGDLS, CDR2 YYNGEE. The length of the CDR3 is 19 residues. The V and J ends lost 5 bases and 3 bases respectively, with 27 bases between them.

The CDR3 nucleotides read TGTGCCAGCAGCGTAGGTCCAGGGACCGCGAACACCGGGGAGCTGTTTTTT. Translated, it gives CASSVGPGTANTGELFF. V and J are TRBV9 and TRBJ2-2; either TRBD1 or TRBD2 may fit D (5 bases each). CDR1 is SGDLS and CDR2 is YYNGEE in the germline V gene. Trimming left V 0 bases short and J 0 bases short, with 12 bases between. The CDR3 extends over 17 amino acids.

The chain has TRBV2 and TRBJ2-1; 11 positions match TRBD2. The CDR3 has 15 residues. J was trimmed by 10 bases and V by 6 bases; bases with no gene match: 11. The V gene's germline CDR1 is SNHLY and CDR2 FYNNEI. The CDR3 here is CASRNTIAGGREQFF. As DNA, the CDR3 is TGTGCCAGCAGGAATACAATAGCGGGAGGGCGGGAGCAGTTCTTC.

This clone was seen more than once but under ten times. The chain has TRBV7-3 and TRBJ1-1; D is ambiguous. The CDR3 is 14 residues long. Per germline, CDR1 SGHTA and CDR2 FQGTGA. V dropped 0 bases and J dropped 1 base, with 6 bases sitting between them. The CDR3 protein is CASSLTDGNTEAFF. As DNA, the CDR3 is TGTGCCAGCAGCTTAACGGACGGGAACACTGAAGCTTTCTTT. Based on the CDR3 plus reference TRBV7-3 and TRBJ1-1, the full variable domain is GAGVSQTPSNKVTEKGKYVELRCDPISGHTALYWYRQSLGQGPEFLIYFQGTGAADDSGLPNDRFFAVRPEGSVSTLKIQRTERGDSAVYLCASSLTDGNTEAFFGQGTRLTVV.

This chain joins TRBV28 and TRBJ1-5; D call uncertain. Germline CDR1 and CDR2: MDHEN and SYDVKM. The CDR3 sequence is 16 residues long. V lost 2 bases to trimming and J lost 7 bases, with 18 bases between them. CDR3 residues: CASSLPNGGRGQPQHF. The CDR3 coding sequence is TGTGCCAGCAGTTTACCCAACGGAGGTCGCGGGCAGCCCCAGCATTTT.

The chain has TRBV30 and TRBJ2-7, with D unclear. Trimming pared 0 bases from V and 8 bases from J, leaving 23 bases between. The CDR3 covers 16 residues. The V gene's germline CDR1 is GTSNPN and CDR2 SVGIG (reference sequence). CDR3 residues: CAWSVRGPPLRPQQYF. CDR3 sequence (DNA): TGTGCCTGGAGTGTACGCGGTCCACCCCTTCGACCACAGCAGTACTTC. Supplemented by reference TRBV30 and TRBJ2-7, the full variable domain reads SQTIHQWPATLVQPVGSPLSLECTVEGTSNPNLYWYRQAAGRGLQLLFYSVGIGQISSEVPQNLSASRPQDRQFILSSKKLLLSDSGFYLCAWSVRGPPLRPQQYFGPGTRLTVT.

The J gene is TRBJ2-2, the V gene TRBV5-1; D is uncertain. CDR3 length: 16 residues. V gave up 0 bases and J gave up 0 bases, with 9 bases separating them. Germline V gene lookup returns CDR1 SGHRS and CDR2 YFSETQ. CDR3: CASSLVPPPNTGELFF. CDR3 DNA sequence: TGCGCCAGCAGCTTGGTACCTCCCCCGAACACCGGGGAGCTGTTTTTT.